A selection of T cell receptor beta chains follows, all from one sample in a study of T cell responses to AZD1222 COVID-19 vaccine. Generated by immunoSEQ multiplex PCR, the TCRdb table keeps only in-frame clones and is missing some. The data hold tens of thousands of clones, with approximately 89% observed a single time. This material consisted of peripheral blood, taken on day 0 of MenACWY control vaccination. All receptors derive from an adult in good health. Each CDR3 is given with its conserved first and last residue. The D gene is left open where the match is weak. Part of the rows lack a size; the others show once, few, many or a class for expanded clones.

abundance	j_gene	v_gene	d_gene	CDR3aa	CDR3nt
once	TRBJ1-1	TRBV9	NA	CASSVLSQSVTEAFF	TGTGCCAGCAGCGTTTTATCCCAATCGGTCACTGAAGCTTTCTTT
NA	TRBJ2-2	TRBV7-2	TRBD1	CASSRTGRTGELFF	TGTGCCAGCAGCAGGACAGGACGTACCGGGGAGCTGTTTTTT
NA	TRBJ2-7	TRBV27	TRBD1	CASSWRQGGEQYF	TGTGCCAGCAGTTGGAGACAGGGCGGGGAGCAGTACTTC
NA	TRBJ2-7	TRBV6-2/TRBV6-3	NA	CASSSAAYEQYF	TGTGCCAGCAGTTCAGCAGCCTACGAGCAGTACTTC
NA	TRBJ1-1	TRBV9	NA	CASSVATGQFNTEAFF	TGTGCCAGCAGCGTAGCTACGGGGCAATTTAACACTGAAGCTTTCTTT
NA	TRBJ2-1	TRBV11-3	NA	CASSWGYGNEQFF	TGTGCCAGCAGCTGGGGGTATGGCAATGAGCAGTTCTTC
NA	TRBJ2-7	TRBV5-4	TRBD1	CASSWDSYEQYF	TGTGCCAGCAGTTGGGACAGCTACGAGCAGTACTTC
NA	TRBJ1-1	TRBV5-4	NA	CASSLQEGLGAFF	TGTGCCAGCAGCCTGCAAGAGGGGCTTGGGGCTTTCTTT
NA	TRBJ1-2	TRBV13	TRBD1	CASSPFVDRALFGYTF	TGTGCCAGCAGTCCCTTCGTGGACAGGGCCCTATTTGGCTACACCTTC
once	TRBJ1-2	TRBV28	NA	CASSLGNYGYTF	TGTGCCAGCAGTTTAGGGAACTATGGCTACACCTTC
NA	TRBJ2-5	TRBV18	NA	CASSPRDDIETQYF	TGTGCCAGCTCACCCCGGGACGATATAGAGACCCAGTACTTC
NA	TRBJ2-3	TRBV5-1	NA	CASSLAQGTDTQYF	TGCGCCAGCAGCTTGGCGCAGGGGACAGATACGCAGTATTTT
NA	TRBJ1-6	TRBV6-1	NA	CASSERTKNSPLHF	TGTGCCAGCAGTGAGCGGACAAAAAACTCACCCCTCCACTTT
NA	TRBJ2-7	TRBV7-2	NA	CASSLSYEQYF	TGTGCCAGCAGCTTAAGCTACGAGCAGTACTTC
NA	TRBJ2-1	TRBV10-1	TRBD2	CASSSLAGGTNEQFF	TGCGCCAGCAGTTCACTAGCGGGGGGGACCAATGAGCAGTTCTTC
NA	TRBJ2-3	TRBV18	NA	CASSPETGADTQYF	TGTGCCAGCTCACCAGAAACAGGCGCAGATACGCAGTATTTT
NA	TRBJ1-6	TRBV19	TRBD1	CASTTGVSYNSPLHF	TGTGCCAGTACCACAGGGGTTTCCTATAATTCACCCCTCCACTTT
NA	TRBJ1-1	TRBV5-1	NA	CASSSGVLGTEAFF	TGCGCCAGCAGCTCGGGGGTTTTGGGAACTGAAGCTTTCTTT
few	TRBJ2-1	TRBV11-2	NA	CASSLDRELYNEQFF	TGTGCCAGCAGCTTAGATAGAGAACTTTACAATGAGCAGTTCTTC
NA	TRBJ1-1	TRBV20-1	NA	CSARDGEAFF	TGCAGTGCTAGAGATGGTGAAGCTTTCTTT
NA	TRBJ2-7	TRBV28	TRBD1	CAGAKGTGVYEQYF	TGTGCCGGTGCAAAGGGTACAGGGGTCTACGAGCAGTACTTC
NA	TRBJ2-1	TRBV7-2	TRBD2	CASSFSSGGVYNEQFF	TGTGCCAGCAGCTTTTCCAGCGGGGGGGTATACAATGAGCAGTTCTTC
NA	TRBJ1-5	TRBV2	NA	CASSEVAAAQPQHF	TGTGCCAGCAGTGAAGTTGCGGCCGCTCAGCCCCAGCATTTT
NA	TRBJ2-5	TRBV19	NA	CASSTASRAETQYF	TGTGCCAGTAGTACGGCTAGCCGGGCAGAGACCCAGTACTTC
NA	TRBJ1-5	TRBV5-1	NA	CASSWDSNQPQHF	TGCGCCAGCAGTTGGGATAGCAATCAGCCCCAGCATTTT
once	TRBJ1-4	TRBV21-1	NA	CASSKTAGGWEKLFF	TGTGCCAGCAGCAAAACGGCAGGGGGCTGGGAAAAACTGTTTTTT
NA	TRBJ1-1	TRBV28	NA	CASMTPSGDKGTEAFF	TGTGCCAGCATGACACCCTCGGGGGACAAGGGCACTGAAGCTTTCTTT
NA	TRBJ2-1	TRBV19	NA	CASTQLAGGEQFF	TGTGCCAGTACCCAACTAGCTGGCGGTGAGCAGTTCTTC